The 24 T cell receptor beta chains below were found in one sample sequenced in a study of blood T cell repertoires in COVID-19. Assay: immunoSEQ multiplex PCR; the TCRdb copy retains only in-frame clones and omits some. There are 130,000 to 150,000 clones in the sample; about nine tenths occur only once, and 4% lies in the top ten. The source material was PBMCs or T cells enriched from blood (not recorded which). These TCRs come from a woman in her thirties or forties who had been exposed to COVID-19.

CDR3 bases: TGCGCCAGCAGTGGCGGTACGGCGGGGGAGCAGTACTTC. This sequence encodes CASSGGTAGEQYF. This chain connects TRBV10-2 to TRBJ2-7, with a weak D call TRBD2 (6 bases). The CDR3 totals 13 residues. Germline assignment: CDR1 WSHSY and CDR2 SAAADI. Trimming took off 4 bases at V and 7 bases at J, with 14 bases between the two ends.

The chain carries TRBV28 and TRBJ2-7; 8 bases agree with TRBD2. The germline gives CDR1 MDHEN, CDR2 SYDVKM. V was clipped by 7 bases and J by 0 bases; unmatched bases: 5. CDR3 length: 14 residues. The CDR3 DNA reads TGTGCCAGCATCAGCGGGAGTACCTCCTACGAGCAGTACTTC. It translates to CASISGSTSYEQYF.

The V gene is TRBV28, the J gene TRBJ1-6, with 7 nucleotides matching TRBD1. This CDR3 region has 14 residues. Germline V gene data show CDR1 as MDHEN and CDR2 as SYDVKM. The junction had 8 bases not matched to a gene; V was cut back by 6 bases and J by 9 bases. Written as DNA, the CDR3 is TGTGCCAGCAGCCGAGGGGGCGTGGGTTCACCCCTCCACTTT. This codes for CASSRGGVGSPLHF.

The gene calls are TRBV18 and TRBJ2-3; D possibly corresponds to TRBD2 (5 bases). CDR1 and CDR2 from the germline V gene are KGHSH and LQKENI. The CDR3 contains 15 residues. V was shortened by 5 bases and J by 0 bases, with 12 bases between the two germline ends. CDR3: CASSSSGTSTDTQYF. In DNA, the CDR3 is TGTGCCAGCTCATCTTCGGGAACCAGCACAGATACGCAGTATTTT. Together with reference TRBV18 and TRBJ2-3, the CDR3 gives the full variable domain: NAGVMQNPRHLVRRRGQEARLRCSPMKGHSHVYWYRQLPEEGLKFMVYLQKENIIDESGMPKERFSAEFPKEGPSILRIQQVVRGDSAAYFCASSSSGTSTDTQYFGPGTRLTVL.

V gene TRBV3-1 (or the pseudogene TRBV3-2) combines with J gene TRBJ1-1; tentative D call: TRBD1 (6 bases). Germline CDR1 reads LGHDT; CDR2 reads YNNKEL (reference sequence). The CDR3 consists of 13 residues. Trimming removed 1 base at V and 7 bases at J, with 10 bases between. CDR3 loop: CASSQVRGGEAFF. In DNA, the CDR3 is TGTGCCAGCAGCCAAGTCAGGGGTGGTGAAGCTTTCTTT.

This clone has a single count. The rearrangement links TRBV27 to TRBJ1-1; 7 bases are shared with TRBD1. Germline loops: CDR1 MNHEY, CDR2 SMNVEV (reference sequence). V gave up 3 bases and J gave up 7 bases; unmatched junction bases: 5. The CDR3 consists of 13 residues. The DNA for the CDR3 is TGTGCCAGCAGTTTGACCCGGGACAGTGAAGCTTTCTTT. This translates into CASSLTRDSEAFF.

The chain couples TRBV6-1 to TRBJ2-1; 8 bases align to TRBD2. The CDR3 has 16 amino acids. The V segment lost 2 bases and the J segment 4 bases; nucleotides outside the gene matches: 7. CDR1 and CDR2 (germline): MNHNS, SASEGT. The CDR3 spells CASSERRGGRYNEQFF. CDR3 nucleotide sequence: TGTGCCAGCAGTGAACGCCGGGGGGGCCGGTACAATGAGCAGTTCTTC.

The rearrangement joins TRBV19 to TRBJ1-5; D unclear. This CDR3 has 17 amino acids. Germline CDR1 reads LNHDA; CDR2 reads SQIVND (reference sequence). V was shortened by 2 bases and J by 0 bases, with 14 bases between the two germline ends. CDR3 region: CASSISPSGYSNQPQHF. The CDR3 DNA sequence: TGTGCCAGTAGTATAAGCCCCTCGGGGTATAGCAATCAGCCCCAGCATTTT.

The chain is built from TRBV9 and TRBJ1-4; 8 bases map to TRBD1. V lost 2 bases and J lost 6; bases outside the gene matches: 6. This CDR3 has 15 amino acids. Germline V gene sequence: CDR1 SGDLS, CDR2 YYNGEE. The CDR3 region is CASSVQTGDHEKLFF. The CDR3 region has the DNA TGTGCCAGCAGCGTTCAGACAGGGGATCATGAAAAACTGTTTTTT.

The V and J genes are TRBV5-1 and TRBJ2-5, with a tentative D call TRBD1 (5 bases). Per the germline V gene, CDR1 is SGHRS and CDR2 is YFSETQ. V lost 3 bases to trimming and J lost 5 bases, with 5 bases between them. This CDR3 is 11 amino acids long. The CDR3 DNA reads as TGCGCCAGCAGCTCAGGGGAGACCCAGTACTTC. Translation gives CASSSGETQYF.

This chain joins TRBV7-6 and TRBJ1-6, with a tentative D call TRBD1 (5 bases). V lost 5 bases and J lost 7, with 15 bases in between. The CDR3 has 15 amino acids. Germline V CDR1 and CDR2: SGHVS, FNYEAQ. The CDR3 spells CASSLAGVSNSPLHF. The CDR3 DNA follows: TGTGCCAGCAGCCTTGCGGGGGTCTCAAATTCACCCCTCCACTTT.

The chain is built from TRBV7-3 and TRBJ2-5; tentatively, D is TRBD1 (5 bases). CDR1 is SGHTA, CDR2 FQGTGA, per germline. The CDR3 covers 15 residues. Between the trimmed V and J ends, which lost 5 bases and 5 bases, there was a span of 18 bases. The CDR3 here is CASSLSGQFVETQYF. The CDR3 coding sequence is TGTGCCAGCAGCCTCTCAGGACAATTCGTTGAGACCCAGTACTTC.

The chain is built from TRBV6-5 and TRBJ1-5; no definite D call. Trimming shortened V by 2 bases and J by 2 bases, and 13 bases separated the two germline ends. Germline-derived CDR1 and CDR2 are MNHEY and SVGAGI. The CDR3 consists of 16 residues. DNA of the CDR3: TGTGCCAGCAGTTACCCGTCAGCGGCAGGCAATCAGCCCCAGCATTTT. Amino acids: CASSYPSAAGNQPQHF.

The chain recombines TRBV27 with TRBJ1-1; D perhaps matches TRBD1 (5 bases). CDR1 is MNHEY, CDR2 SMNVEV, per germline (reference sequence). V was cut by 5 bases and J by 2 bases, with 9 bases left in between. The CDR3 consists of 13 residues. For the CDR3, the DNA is TGTGCCAGCAGTGCCAGGGAAAACACTGAAGCTTTCTTT. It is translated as CASSARENTEAFF.

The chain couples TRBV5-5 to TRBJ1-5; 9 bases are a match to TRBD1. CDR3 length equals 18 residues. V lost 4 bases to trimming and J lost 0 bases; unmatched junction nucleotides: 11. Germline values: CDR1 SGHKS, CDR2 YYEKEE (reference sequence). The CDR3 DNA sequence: TGTGCCAGCAGCCCCGGGACAGGGAGCTATAATAGCAATCAGCCCCAGCATTTT. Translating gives CASSPGTGSYNSNQPQHF. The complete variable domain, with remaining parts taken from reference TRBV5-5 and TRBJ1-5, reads DAGVTQSPTHLIKTRGQQVTLRCSPISGHKSVSWYQQVLGQGPQFIFQYYEKEERGRGNFPDRFSARQFPNYSSELNVNALLLGDSALYLCASSPGTGSYNSNQPQHFGDGTRLSIL.

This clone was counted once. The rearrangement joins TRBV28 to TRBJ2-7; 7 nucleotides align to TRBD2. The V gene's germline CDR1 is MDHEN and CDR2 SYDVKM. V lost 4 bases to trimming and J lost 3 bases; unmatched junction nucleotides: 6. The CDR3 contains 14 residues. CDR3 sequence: CASSSPSGHYEQYF. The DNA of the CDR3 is TGTGCCAGCAGTTCCCCTAGCGGTCACTACGAGCAGTACTTC.

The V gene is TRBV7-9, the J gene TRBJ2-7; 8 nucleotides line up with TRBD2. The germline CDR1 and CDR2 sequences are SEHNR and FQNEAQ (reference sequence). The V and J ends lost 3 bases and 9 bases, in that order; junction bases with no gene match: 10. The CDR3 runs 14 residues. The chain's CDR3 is CASSFITGGPMQYF. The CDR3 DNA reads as TGTGCCAGCAGCTTTATAACGGGAGGGCCGATGCAGTACTTC.

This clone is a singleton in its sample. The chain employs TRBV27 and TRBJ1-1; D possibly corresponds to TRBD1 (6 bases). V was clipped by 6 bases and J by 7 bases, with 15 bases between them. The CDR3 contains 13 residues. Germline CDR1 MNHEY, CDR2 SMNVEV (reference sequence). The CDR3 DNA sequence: TGTGCCAGCAGGTTGGAAGGGGGTTTTGAAGCTTTCTTT. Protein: CASRLEGGFEAFF.

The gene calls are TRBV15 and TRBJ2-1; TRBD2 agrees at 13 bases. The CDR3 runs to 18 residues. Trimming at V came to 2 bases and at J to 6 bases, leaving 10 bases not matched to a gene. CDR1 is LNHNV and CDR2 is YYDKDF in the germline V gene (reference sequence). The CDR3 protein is CATSRRGLAGSFSNEQFF. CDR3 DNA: TGTGCCACCAGCAGACGGGGACTAGCGGGAAGTTTTAGCAATGAGCAGTTCTTC.

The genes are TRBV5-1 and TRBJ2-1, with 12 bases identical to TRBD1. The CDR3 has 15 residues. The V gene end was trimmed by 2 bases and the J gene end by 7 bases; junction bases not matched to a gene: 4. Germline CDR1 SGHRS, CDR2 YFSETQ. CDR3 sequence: CASSFMGQGANEQFF. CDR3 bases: TGCGCCAGCAGCTTTATGGGACAGGGGGCGAATGAGCAGTTCTTC.

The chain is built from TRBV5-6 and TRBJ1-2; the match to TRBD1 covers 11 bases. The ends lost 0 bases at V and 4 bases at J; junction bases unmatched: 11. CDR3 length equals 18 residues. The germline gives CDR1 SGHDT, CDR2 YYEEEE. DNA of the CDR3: TGTGCCAGCAGCTTGGCCCCGGGACAGGGGGTCTCTGTCTATGGCTACACCTTC. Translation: CASSLAPGQGVSVYGYTF.

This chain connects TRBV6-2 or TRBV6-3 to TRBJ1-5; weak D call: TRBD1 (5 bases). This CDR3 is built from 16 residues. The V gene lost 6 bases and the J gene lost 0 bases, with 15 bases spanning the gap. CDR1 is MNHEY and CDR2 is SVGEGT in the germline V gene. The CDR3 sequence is CASSPGGFLSNQPQHF. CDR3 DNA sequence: TGTGCCAGCAGCCCCGGGGGGTTTCTTAGCAATCAGCCCCAGCATTTT.

CDR3 DNA sequence: TGCGCCAGCAGCCAATTCCCCCCGGGGGGCGGCGGTGAAGCTTTCTTT. Protein product: CASSQFPPGGGGEAFF. The rearrangement joins TRBV4-1 to TRBJ1-1; D possibly corresponds to TRBD1 (6 bases). Trimming took 2 bases from V and 7 from J, leaving 20 bases between them. The CDR3 totals 16 residues. Germline V gene sequence: CDR1 MGHRA, CDR2 YSYEKL.

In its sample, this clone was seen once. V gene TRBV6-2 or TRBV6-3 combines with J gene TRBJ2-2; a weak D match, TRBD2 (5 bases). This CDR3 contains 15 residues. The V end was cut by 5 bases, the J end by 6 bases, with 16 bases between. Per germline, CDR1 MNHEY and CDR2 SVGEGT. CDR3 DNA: TGTGCCAGCAGTCCGGGTTTCGCCGGGGCCGGGGAGCTGTTTTTT. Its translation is CASSPGFAGAGELFF.